This TCR beta chain appears in the sequencing data of a study of CD8 T cells in Susac syndrome. Sequencing of TCR beta drew on CD8+ and CD4+ T cells from blood. The V gene's germline CDR1 is SNHLY and CDR2 FYNNEI. CDR3 length equals 15 residues. Trimming cost V 6 bases and J 6 bases; bases outside gene matches: 9. The RNA, roughly 0.45 to 1 ug, was put through reverse transcription using random hexamers. Each CDR3 protein gets one entry after TCRdb re-called the immunoSEQ multiplex PCR reads with MiXCR. Of a few hundred thousand distinct CDR3 sequences detected, approximately 85% appear once; the ten largest clones hold around 0.12%.

The TCR comes from a human donor with multiple sclerosis. This chain joins TRBV2 and TRBJ2-1; TRBD1 matches 9 bases. Sequencing was performed on CD8+ T cells from PBMCs. The CDR3 coding sequence is TGTGCCAGCAGCGAGGGACAGGGCCTCTTCAATGAGCAGTTCTTC. It translates to CASSEGQGLFNEQFF.